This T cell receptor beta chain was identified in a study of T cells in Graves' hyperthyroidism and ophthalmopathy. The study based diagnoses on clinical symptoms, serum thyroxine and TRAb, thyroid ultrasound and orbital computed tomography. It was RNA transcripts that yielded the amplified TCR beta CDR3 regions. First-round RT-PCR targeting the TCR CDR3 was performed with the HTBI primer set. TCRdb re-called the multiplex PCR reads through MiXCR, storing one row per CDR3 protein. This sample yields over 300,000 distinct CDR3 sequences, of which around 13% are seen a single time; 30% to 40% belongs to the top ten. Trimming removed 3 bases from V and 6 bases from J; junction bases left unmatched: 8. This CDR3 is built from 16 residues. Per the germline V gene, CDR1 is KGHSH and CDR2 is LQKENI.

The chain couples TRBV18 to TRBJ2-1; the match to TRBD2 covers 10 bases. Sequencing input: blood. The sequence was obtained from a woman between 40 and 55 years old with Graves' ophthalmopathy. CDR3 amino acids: CASSPSTSGAINEQFF. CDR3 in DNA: TGTGCCAGCTCACCCTCTACTAGCGGGGCCATCAATGAGCAGTTCTTC. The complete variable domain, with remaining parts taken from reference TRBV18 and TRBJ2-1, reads NAGVMQNPRHLVRRRGQEARLRCSPMKGHSHVYWYRQLPEEGLKFMVYLQKENIIDESGMPKERFSAEFPKEGPSILRIQQVVRGDSAAYFCASSPSTSGAINEQFFGPGTRLTVL.